This T cell receptor (beta chain) was found in a study of blood T cell repertoires in COVID-19. Whole-study context: The United States, Italy and Spain provided the acute and convalescent COVID-19 samples.

How the authors handled the data: From reference gene primer amplification, estimates of nucleated cell counts were derived. The table came from immunoSEQ multiplex PCR; TCRdb's copy has only in-frame clones and leaves some out. The DNA gave D and trimming, while V, J and clone size come from that table. The sample has 250,000 or so clones, 89% seen once. The V gene's germline CDR1 is SGDLS and CDR2 YYNGEE. The CDR3 consists of 17 residues. V lost 3 bases, J lost 1 base, and 18 bases lay in between. Sequencing was done on a sample of peripheral blood. The gene calls are TRBV9 and TRBJ2-3; tentatively, D is TRBD2 (5 bases). The sequence came from a middle-aged woman who had recovered from COVID-19. This CDR3 reads CASSAPHRREGTDTQYF. The CDR3 region has the DNA TGTGCCAGCAGCGCCCCCCACCGCCGGGAAGGCACAGATACGCAGTATTTT. The full variable domain, its missing parts supplied by reference TRBV9 and TRBJ2-3, is DSGVTQTPKHLITATGQRVTLRCSPRSGDLSVYWYQQSLDQGLQFLIQYYNGEERAKGNILERFSAQQFPDLHSELNLSSLELGDSALYFCASSAPHRREGTDTQYFGPGTRLTVL.